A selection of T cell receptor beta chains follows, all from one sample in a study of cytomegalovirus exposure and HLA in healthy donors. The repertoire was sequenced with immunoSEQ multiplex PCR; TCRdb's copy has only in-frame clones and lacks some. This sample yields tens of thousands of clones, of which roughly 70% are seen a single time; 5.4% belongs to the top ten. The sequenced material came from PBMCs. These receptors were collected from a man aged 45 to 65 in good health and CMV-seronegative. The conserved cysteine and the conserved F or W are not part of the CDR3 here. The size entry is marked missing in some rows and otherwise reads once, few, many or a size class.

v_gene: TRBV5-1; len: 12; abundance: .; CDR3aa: ASSSEGLDQPQH
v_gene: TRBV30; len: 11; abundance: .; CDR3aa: AWAVPYNSPLH
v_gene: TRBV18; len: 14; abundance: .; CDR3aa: ASSPPVGGNAAQAF
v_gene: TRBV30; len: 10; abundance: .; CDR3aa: AWSGTLDVLT
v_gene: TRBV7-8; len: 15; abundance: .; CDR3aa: ASSLVGGALVTDTQY
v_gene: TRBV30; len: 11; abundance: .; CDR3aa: AWARDSNSPLH
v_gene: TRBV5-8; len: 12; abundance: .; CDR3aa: ASSLSGGWAEAF
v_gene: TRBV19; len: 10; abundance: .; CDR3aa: ASSIRQETQY
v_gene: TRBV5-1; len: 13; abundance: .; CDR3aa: ASSLGTTGTDTQY
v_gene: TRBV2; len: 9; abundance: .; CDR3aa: ASSGGPTQY
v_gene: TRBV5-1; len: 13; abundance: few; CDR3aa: ASSSSSNSYNEQF
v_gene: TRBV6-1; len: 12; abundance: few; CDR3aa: ASSEPGAVGELF
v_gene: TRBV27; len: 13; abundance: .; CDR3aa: ASRAAEARNQPQH
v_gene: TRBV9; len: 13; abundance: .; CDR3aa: ASSVEGGLGEKLF
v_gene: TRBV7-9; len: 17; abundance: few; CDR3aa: ASSIGSGGPTRSYNEQF
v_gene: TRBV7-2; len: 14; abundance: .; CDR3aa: ASSARGGWGWNEQF
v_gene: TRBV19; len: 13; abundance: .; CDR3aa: ASSIAPGLRHEQY
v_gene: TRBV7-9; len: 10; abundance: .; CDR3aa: ASSLDFGVYS
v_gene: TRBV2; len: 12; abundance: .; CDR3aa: ASSDTGYWNEQY
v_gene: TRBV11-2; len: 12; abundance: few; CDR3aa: ASSLVGDTYEQY
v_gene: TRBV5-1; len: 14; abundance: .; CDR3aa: ASSLAAGPDLEKLF
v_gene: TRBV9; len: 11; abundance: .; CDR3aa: ASSSGGRETQY
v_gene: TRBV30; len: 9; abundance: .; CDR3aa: AWTTGIGYT
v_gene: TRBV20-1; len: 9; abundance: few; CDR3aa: SAPGAGGYT
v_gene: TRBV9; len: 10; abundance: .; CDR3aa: ASSVVGGGYT
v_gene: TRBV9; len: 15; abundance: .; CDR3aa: ASSVGATGQGAYGYT
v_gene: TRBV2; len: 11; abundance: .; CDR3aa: ASGLRGIDTQY